This T cell receptor beta chain is drawn from a study of CD8+CD57+ T cells in acquired aplastic anemia. The study profiled TCR beta VDJ and CDR3 using genomic DNA as template. Each CDR3 protein gets one entry after TCRdb re-called the reads with MiXCR. This sample carries about 420,000 distinct CDR3 sequences, just under 70% of them seen once, and the ten largest clones take 4%. Germline V gives CDR1 SGHAT, CDR2 FQNNGV. This CDR3 region has 11 residues. V shed 10 bases and J shed 10 bases, with 14 bases lying between them. The source of this sequence is a human donor in good health, serving as a control. Material: sorted CD4+, CD8+, or CD8+CD57+ T cells (not recorded which) from PBMCs. The chain carries TRBV11-2 and TRBJ2-1; the D gene is possibly TRBD1 (5 bases). In nucleotides, the CDR3 is TGTGCCACCGGCCGGAACAGGGAGCAGTTCTTC. Protein sequence: CATGRNREQFF.